The rows below give T cell receptor beta chains drawn from one sample of a study of Graves' ophthalmopathy and Graves' hyperthyroidism. Using its own MiXCR run on the multiplex PCR reads, TCRdb lists one record per CDR3 protein. The profile shows roughly 350,000 distinct CDR3 sequences, roughly a sixth of them singletons. Sequenced sample: peripheral blood. These receptors came from an adult woman with stable Graves' hyperthyroidism. Each CDR3 is given with its conserved first and last residue. The D gene is left open where the match is weak. Clone size is not always given. Where it is, it says once, few, many or a class for expanded clones.

>TRBJ2-2|TRBV12-5|.|many
TGTGCTAGTGGTTTGGTAGTCACAGCTAACACCGGGGAGCTGTTTTTT
CASGLVVTANTGELFF
>TRBJ1-6|TRBV6-5|.|many
TGTGCCAGCAGTTACGGGCTCCTATTTGGTTCACCCCTCCACTTT
CASSYGLLFGSPLHF
>TRBJ1-1|TRBV6-5|.|many
TGTGCCAGCAGAAACGGGGAGAACACTGAAGCTTTCTTT
CASRNGENTEAFF
>TRBJ1-2|TRBV20-1|.|many
TGCAGTGCCATCCGTTTCTATGGCTACACCTTC
CSAIRFYGYTF
>TRBJ2-7|TRBV28|TRBD2|many
TGTGCCAGCAGTTTACACGGATTGGTTGGCGGGAGGGCGGGAGAGCAGTACTTC
CASSLHGLVGGRAGEQYF
>TRBJ2-6|TRBV27|TRBD2|many
TGTGCCAGCACCCCCCGGGGGGGTTCTGGGGCCAACGTCCTGACTTTC
CASTPRGGSGANVLTF
>TRBJ2-7|TRBV29-1|.|many
TGCAGCTGCTGGTCTACAGAAACGAGCTCCTACGAGCAGTACTTC
CSCWSTETSSYEQYF
>TRBJ2-4|TRBV30|TRBD1|many
TGTGCCTGGTCCCAGGGGGCTCCCGGAGTCATTCAGTACTTC
CAWSQGAPGVIQYF
>TRBJ1-1|TRBV6-1|.|many
TGTGCCAGCAGGGATAAACTTTGGAACACTGAAGCTTTCTTT
CASRDKLWNTEAFF
>TRBJ2-2|TRBV12-3/TRBV12-4|TRBD1|many
TGTGCCAGCTGGGGGACAGACAACACCGGGGAGCTGTTTTTT
CASWGTDNTGELFF
>TRBJ2-5|TRBV7-2|.|many
TGTGCCAGCAGCTTAGCGTCGACTAGAGGAGGGGAGACCCAGTACTTC
CASSLASTRGGETQYF
>TRBJ2-7|TRBV4-2|TRBD2|many
TGTGCCAGCAGCCAAGAAGCGCTAGCGGGCTACGAGCAGTACTTC
CASSQEALAGYEQYF
>TRBJ2-7|TRBV12-3/TRBV12-4|.|many
TGTGCCAGCAGTTCGGGTCCTCCCCCAGCCTACGAGCAGTACTTC
CASSSGPPPAYEQYF
>TRBJ1-4|TRBV4-1|.|many
TGCGCCAGCAGCCCGAGGCGAGATCCGAAGGCAACTAATGAAAAACTGTTTTTT
CASSPRRDPKATNEKLFF
>TRBJ2-7|TRBV19|TRBD2|many
TGTGCCAGTGGAGCTAGCGGGAACGAGCAGTACTTC
CASGASGNEQYF
>TRBJ2-5|TRBV12-5|TRBD2|many
TGTGCTAGTGGTTTGGCGGGGGGGCAAGAGACCCAGTACTTC
CASGLAGGQETQYF
>TRBJ1-5|TRBV29-1|.|many
TGCAGCGTTGCGAGAGAAAACAATCAGCCCCAGCATTTT
CSVARENNQPQHF
>TRBJ1-2|TRBV5-1|.|many
TGCGCCAGCAGCCTCGGGGGCGGGGAGAACTATGGCTACACCTTC
CASSLGGGENYGYTF
>TRBJ2-5|TRBV4-1|.|many
TGCGCCAGCAGCCAAGGTCAAGGGGTCGGAGAGACCCAGTACTTC
CASSQGQGVGETQYF
>TRBJ2-7|TRBV30|TRBD2|.
TGTGCCTATCGGACTAGCAGCTACGAGCAGTACTTC
CAYRTSSYEQYF
>TRBJ2-5|TRBV7-9|.|many
TGTGCCAGCAGCTCCGCCGGGACTCAAGAGACCCAGTACTTC
CASSSAGTQETQYF
>TRBJ2-7|TRBV7-9|.|many
TGTGCCAGCAGCTTATCACAGGGCCCCTACGAGCAGTACTTC
CASSLSQGPYEQYF
>TRBJ1-6|TRBV28|.|.
TGTGCCAGCAGTTTTCGGGGACCTACAGCCCACCACTTT
CASSFRGPTAHHF
>TRBJ2-2|TRBV20-1|TRBD2|many
TGCAGTGCTACCTGGACTAGCGGGAGCGCCGGGGAGCTGTTTTTT
CSATWTSGSAGELFF
>TRBJ2-7|TRBV7-2|TRBD1|.
TGTGCCAGCAGCTTATGGACAGGGAACTACGAGCAGTACTTC
CASSLWTGNYEQYF
>TRBJ1-3|TRBV6-1|TRBD1|.
TGTGCCAGCAGGCGACCGACAGGGGACGGAAACACCATATATTTT
CASRRPTGDGNTIYF
>TRBJ2-6|TRBV19|.|many
TGTGCCAGTAGTCCTACCCGGGGAGTCTCTGGGGCCAACGTCCTGACTTTC
CASSPTRGVSGANVLTF
>TRBJ2-5|TRBV7-9|TRBD1|few
TGTGCCAGCAGCTTGGGGCAGGGGGCCGAAGAGACCCAGTACTTC
CASSLGQGAEETQYF
>TRBJ2-7|TRBV19|.|many
TGTGCCAGTAGTATCCGGACCGGGACCGCGGCCTCCGAGCAGTACTTC
CASSIRTGTAASEQYF
>TRBJ2-7|TRBV28|.|.
TGTGCCATCAGTTTAGGTGGGAGAAGTTACGAGCAGTACTTC
CAISLGGRSYEQYF
>TRBJ2-3|TRBV28|.|few
TGTGCCAGCAGTATCCTGGGCACAGATACGCAGTATTTT
CASSILGTDTQYF
>TRBJ1-5|TRBV20-1|.|.
TGCAGTGCCCTTGAGGCAGGGCTGACTCAGCCCCAGCATTTT
CSALEAGLTQPQHF
>TRBJ2-6|TRBV7-2|.|many
TGTGCCAGCAGCGTGCGGCAGGGGAACACTGGGGCCAACGTCCTGACTTTC
CASSVRQGNTGANVLTF
>TRBJ1-6|TRBV20-1|TRBD1|many
TGCAGTGCTAGGGGAGACAGGGCAAATTCACCCCTCCACTTT
CSARGDRANSPLHF
>TRBJ1-6|TRBV4-2|TRBD1|many
TGTGCCAGCAGCCACATCACAGGGGATTCACCCCTCCACTTT
CASSHITGDSPLHF
>TRBJ2-7|TRBV7-2|TRBD2|.
TGTGCCAGCAGCCGTCTAGCGGGATGCTCCTACGAGCAGTACTTC
CASSRLAGCSYEQYF
>TRBJ2-5|TRBV7-2|.|many
TGTGCCAGCAGCTTAGGGGTCTTCTCCCAAGAGACCCAGTACTTC
CASSLGVFSQETQYF
>TRBJ2-2|TRBV28|.|many
TGTGCCAGCACTGACGCGGGGGCTCGCAACACCGGGGAGCTGTTTTTT
CASTDAGARNTGELFF
>TRBJ2-7|TRBV11-3|TRBD2|many
TGTGCCAGCAGCTCTGGACTAGCGGGAGACCCCTACGAGCAGTACTTC
CASSSGLAGDPYEQYF
>TRBJ2-7|TRBV28|.|many
TGTGCCAGCAGTCTATCTCCAATCGGCAACGACCACAAACGCTACGAGCAGTACTTC
CASSLSPIGNDHKRYEQYF
>TRBJ2-5|TRBV28|TRBD2|many
TGTGCCAGCAGTGATAAGTTTCCGGGACTAGCTGATCAAGAGACCCAGTACTTC
CASSDKFPGLADQETQYF
>TRBJ2-5|TRBV9|.|.
TGTGCCAGCAGCGCGGGGGGCCTCCAAGAGACCCAGTACTTC
CASSAGGLQETQYF
>TRBJ2-7|TRBV11-2|.|few
TGTGCCAGCAGCTTAGAGGGGGGGCTCCTAAACTACGAGCAGTACTTC
CASSLEGGLLNYEQYF
>TRBJ2-7|TRBV28|.|many
TGTGCCAGCAGTACCTTTGTGGGGGCGCTCGGGAACGAGCAGTACTTC
CASSTFVGALGNEQYF
>TRBJ2-7|TRBV28|TRBD2|many
TGTGCCAGCAGTTCCCTCGGGACTAGCGGAGCAGAGCAGTACTTC
CASSSLGTSGAEQYF
>TRBJ2-7|TRBV20-1|.|many
TGCAGTGCTAGAGATATCCAGGCCGCGAAAACCTACGAGCGGTACTTC
CSARDIQAAKTYERYF
>TRBJ1-2|TRBV11-2|.|many
TGTGCCAGCAGCCCGGACAGAGTCAACTATGGCTACACCTTC
CASSPDRVNYGYTF
>TRBJ1-2|TRBV24-1|.|few
TGTGCCACCAGTGGTTCGGGTGGCTACACCTTC
CATSGSGGYTF
>TRBJ1-1|TRBV27|.|many
TGTGCCAGCGCCGTTGGGGGAAACACTGAAGCTTTCTTT
CASAVGGNTEAFF
>TRBJ2-7|TRBV11-1|TRBD2|many
TGTGCCAGCAGCTCCCGACGAACTAGCGGGAGCCACGAGCAGTACTTC
CASSSRRTSGSHEQYF
>TRBJ2-5|TRBV12-3/TRBV12-4|TRBD2|many
TGTGCCAGCAGTAGATACAAAAAGACTAGCGAAAAGTACCAAGAGACCCAGTACTTC
CASSRYKKTSEKYQETQYF
>TRBJ2-7|TRBV12-3/TRBV12-4|.|.
TGTGCCAGCAGTTTAAGGGTGACCTCCTACGATCAGTACTTC
CASSLRVTSYDQYF
>TRBJ2-5|TRBV11-2|.|many
TGTGCCAGCAGCTTACCCCCCATGGGCCCCGCGGGCGGAGCCCAGTACTTC
CASSLPPMGPAGGAQYF
>TRBJ2-7|TRBV28|.|many
TGTGCCAGCAGCGTAAGCTCCTACGAGCAGTACTTC
CASSVSSYEQYF
>TRBJ2-7|TRBV3-1|.|few
TGTGCCAGCAGCCAAACACCTTACGAGCAGTACTTC
CASSQTPYEQYF